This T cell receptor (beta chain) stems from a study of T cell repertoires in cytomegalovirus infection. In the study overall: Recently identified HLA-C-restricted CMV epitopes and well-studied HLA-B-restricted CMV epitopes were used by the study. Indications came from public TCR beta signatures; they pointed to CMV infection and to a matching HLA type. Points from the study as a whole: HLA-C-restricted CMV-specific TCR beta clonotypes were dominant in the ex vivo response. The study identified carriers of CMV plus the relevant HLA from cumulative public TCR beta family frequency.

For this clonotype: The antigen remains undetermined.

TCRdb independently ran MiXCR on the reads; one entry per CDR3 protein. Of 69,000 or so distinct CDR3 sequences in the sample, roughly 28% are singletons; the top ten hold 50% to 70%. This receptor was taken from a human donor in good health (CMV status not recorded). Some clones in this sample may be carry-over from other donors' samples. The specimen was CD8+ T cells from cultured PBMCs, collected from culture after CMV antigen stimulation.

The DNA of the CDR3 is TGTGCCAGCAGTTTAGAGGGACCTGGTCTCGAGCAGTACTTC. Translation: CASSLEGPGLEQYF. The chain recombines TRBV12-3 or TRBV12-4 with TRBJ2-7, with D possibly being TRBD1 or TRBD2 (5 bases each). V lost 1 base and J lost 6, with 13 bases in between. The CDR3 sequence is 14 residues long.